The 5 T cell receptor beta chains listed next were all sequenced from one sample in a study of blood T cell repertoires in COVID-19 (TCRdb year 2020). The library was built by means of the immunoSEQ multiplex PCR assay. TCRdb stores this immuneACCESS table with in-frame sequences only. Part of the clones is absent; in the studies checked, under half of the shortfall reflects unresolved V genes, and no reason is known for the rest. The sample yields about 36,000 clones; approximately 86% were counted once. Of the sample, roughly a fifth is held by the ten largest clones. Input material: peripheral blood. The origin of the receptors is a man aged 55 to 70 with acute or convalescent COVID-19.

J is TRBJ2-2 and V is TRBV11-3; weak D call: TRBD2 (5 bases). Germline CDR1 and CDR2: SGHNT and YENEEA. The length of the CDR3 is 14 residues. The V and J ends lost 5 bases and 3 bases respectively, with 10 bases between them. The CDR3 DNA reads as TGTGCCAGCAGCCCCGGCGGGTACACCGGGGAGCTGTTTTTT. Encoded protein: CASSPGGYTGELFF.

The chain carries TRBV29-1 and TRBJ2-4; 7 positions match TRBD1. The CDR3 has 12 amino acids. V lost 4 bases, J lost 3 bases, and 0 bases stayed unmatched. In germline, CDR1 is SQVTM, CDR2 ANQGSEA. The CDR3 spells CSVGDSKNIQYF. The CDR3 nucleotides are TGCAGCGTTGGGGACAGCAAAAACATTCAGTACTTC. The full variable domain, completed using reference TRBV29-1 and TRBJ2-4, is SAVISQKPSRDICQRGTSLTIQCQVDSQVTMMFWYRQQPGQSLTLIATANQGSEATYESGFVIDKFPISRPNLTFSTLTVSNMSPEDSSIYLCSVGDSKNIQYFGAGTRLSVL.

The rearrangement joins TRBV6-2 or TRBV6-3 to TRBJ1-5; 9 nucleotides line up with TRBD1. The CDR3 consists of 13 residues. CDR1 is MNHEY, CDR2 SVGEGT, per germline. The trim removed 2 bases at V and 10 bases at J, leaving 3 bases unmatched. DNA of the CDR3: TGTGCCAGCAGTTACGGGACAGGGTCACCCCAGCATTTT. It yields the protein CASSYGTGSPQHF.

The J gene is TRBJ1-1, the V gene TRBV10-1; D is unresolved. Germline V lookup: CDR1 WNHNN, CDR2 SYGVQD (reference sequence). V gave up 3 bases and J gave up 1 base, with 12 bases separating them. This CDR3 contains 15 residues. The CDR3, as DNA: TGCGCCAGCAGTGACAGGCTAAGGCCGAACACTGAAGCTTTCTTT. Its protein is CASSDRLRPNTEAFF.

The chain carries TRBV19 and TRBJ2-2, with 8 bases lining up with TRBD1. The length of the CDR3 is 14 residues. Germline loops: CDR1 LNHDA, CDR2 SQIVND (reference sequence). The trim removed 3 bases at V and 6 bases at J, leaving 3 bases unmatched. The CDR3 region has the DNA TGTGCCAGTAGTATGCAGACAGGGGCCGGGGAGCTGTTTTTT. It yields the protein CASSMQTGAGELFF. Full variable domain (remainder filled in from reference TRBV19 and TRBJ2-2): DGGITQSPKYLFRKEGQNVTLSCEQNLNHDAMYWYRQDPGQGLRLIYYSQIVNDFQKGDIAEGYSVSREKKESFPLTVTSAQKNPTAFYLCASSMQTGAGELFFGEGSRLTVL.